The rows below give T cell receptor beta chains drawn from one sample of a study of blood T cell repertoires in COVID-19. Assay: immunoSEQ multiplex PCR; the TCRdb copy retains only in-frame clones and omits some. The sample records approximately 350,000 clones, 80% to 90% being singletons. The specimen sequenced was peripheral blood. Receptors originate from a man aged 40-55 years with acute or convalescent COVID-19. Each CDR3 is given with its conserved first and last residue. A D gene is named only where the DNA matches it firmly. Size values are once, few and many counts, or a class for expanded clones, and some rows have none.

v_gene	j_gene	abundance	d_gene	CDR3aa	CDR3nt
TRBV24-1	TRBJ2-3	-	TRBD2	CATSARTSGTDTQYF	TGTGCCACCAGTGCCCGGACTAGCGGAACAGATACGCAGTATTTT
TRBV6-5	TRBJ1-1	-	-	CASSTDNVGVTEAFF	TGTGCCAGCAGTACGGACAACGTTGGGGTCACTGAAGCTTTCTTT
TRBV4-1	TRBJ1-1	few	TRBD1	CASSSNRGPTEAFF	TGCGCCAGCAGCTCGAACAGGGGGCCTACTGAAGCTTTCTTT
TRBV28	TRBJ2-7	-	-	CASSDALGGGFSYEQYF	TGTGCCAGCTCTGATGCCCTGGGGGGGGGCTTCTCCTACGAGCAGTACTTC
TRBV6-2/TRBV6-3	TRBJ1-4	few	-	CASSYPLEARGNEKLFF	TGTGCCAGCAGTTACCCGCTCGAGGCCCGAGGAAATGAAAAACTGTTTTTT
TRBV30	TRBJ1-4	once	-	CAWSVLSRGGNEKLFF	TGTGCCTGGAGTGTACTGTCTCGGGGAGGTAATGAAAAACTGTTTTTT
TRBV12-5	TRBJ1-5	-	TRBD1	CASGLGQGENQPQHF	TGTGCTAGTGGTTTAGGACAGGGGGAGAATCAGCCCCAGCATTTT
TRBV27	TRBJ1-2	-	-	CASVGRGKDGYTF	TGTGCCAGCGTGGGCAGGGGTAAGGATGGCTACACCTTC
TRBV6-5	TRBJ1-2	-	-	CASSRTGSDGYTF	TGTGCCAGCAGTCGCACAGGGTCCGATGGCTACACCTTC
TRBV9	TRBJ2-2	-	-	CASSSNSRNTGELFF	TGTGCCAGCAGCTCCAACTCGCGTAACACCGGGGAGCTGTTTTTT
TRBV3-1/TRBV3-2	TRBJ1-2	-	TRBD1	CASSHRDRAYGYTF	TGTGCCAGCAGCCACCGGGACAGAGCCTATGGCTACACCTTC
TRBV2	TRBJ1-1	-	TRBD1	CASFEGQGAVEAFF	TGTGCCAGCTTTGAGGGGCAGGGGGCTGTTGAAGCTTTCTTT
TRBV28	TRBJ2-4	-	TRBD2	CASSLGGAKNIQYF	TGTGCCAGCAGTCTGGGGGGGGCCAAAAACATTCAGTACTTC
TRBV29-1	TRBJ2-7	-	TRBD2	CSVEDRLAGNEQYF	TGCAGCGTTGAAGATCGACTAGCGGGAAACGAGCAGTACTTC
TRBV7-9	TRBJ1-1	-	TRBD1	CASTFQPGQGAGNTEAFF	TGTGCCAGCACCTTCCAACCGGGACAGGGGGCCGGGAACACTGAAGCTTTCTTT
TRBV5-1	TRBJ2-1	-	-	CASTFRTGSPPEQFF	TGCGCCAGCACCTTCAGAACAGGGTCCCCCCCTGAGCAGTTCTTC
TRBV5-1	TRBJ1-1	-	TRBD1	CASSAGQGTNTEAFF	TGCGCCAGCAGCGCCGGACAGGGGACAAACACTGAAGCTTTCTTT
TRBV5-1	TRBJ2-3	once	-	CASSLARDRGANTQYF	TGCGCCAGCAGCTTGGCGCGCGACAGAGGAGCTAATACGCAGTATTTT
TRBV19	TRBJ1-1	-	-	CASSLTRSRVGTEAFF	TGTGCCAGTAGTCTTACACGTAGCAGGGTAGGGACTGAAGCTTTCTTT
TRBV4-1	TRBJ2-5	-	-	CASSQVAVQETQYF	TGCGCCAGCAGCCAAGTAGCGGTCCAAGAGACCCAGTACTTC
TRBV7-9	TRBJ1-3	-	-	CASSSPTSTTGNTIYF	TGTGCCAGCAGCTCTCCGACGTCGACAACTGGAAACACCATATATTTT
TRBV2	TRBJ1-5	once	TRBD1	CASSEAHRGSNQPQHF	TGTGCCAGCAGTGAAGCGCACAGGGGGAGCAATCAGCCCCAGCATTTT